This T cell receptor beta chain was found in a study of T cell responses to AZD1222 COVID-19 vaccine. Sequencing was performed with immunoSEQ multiplex PCR; in TCRdb, only in-frame clones are kept and a portion is missing. The repertoire holds about 150,000 clones, with 87% as singletons. Germline V gives CDR1 LNHDA, CDR2 SQIVND (reference sequence). This CDR3 is 14 amino acids long. The V and J ends lost 3 bases and 8 bases respectively, with 16 bases between them. Researchers grouped second doses given at about 4 or about 12 weeks into one pool. The TCR was taken from an adult who received the AZD1222 COVID-19 vaccine. The sequenced sample was peripheral blood, obtained 28 days after the second AZD1222 dose. The V and J genes are TRBV19 and TRBJ1-2; perhaps TRBD1 as D (5 bases). CDR3 sequence: CASSIQQAALGYTF. DNA for the CDR3: TGTGCCAGTAGTATTCAACAGGCGGCCCTCGGCTACACCTTC. Drawing the rest from reference TRBV19 and TRBJ1-2, the complete variable domain is DGGITQSPKYLFRKEGQNVTLSCEQNLNHDAMYWYRQDPGQGLRLIYYSQIVNDFQKGDIAEGYSVSREKKESFPLTVTSAQKNPTAFYLCASSIQQAALGYTFGSGTRLTVV.